These 15 T cell receptor beta chains were all obtained from the same sample, sequenced in a study of blood T cell repertoires in COVID-19. The table came from immunoSEQ multiplex PCR; TCRdb's copy has only in-frame clones and leaves some out. The repertoire holds some 340,000 clones, with about 83% as singletons. The sequencing sample was made of peripheral blood. Every receptor here comes from a man aged 30 to 39 with active or convalescent COVID-19.

This chain uses TRBV5-4 with TRBJ1-1, with 7 bases identical to TRBD1. This CDR3 is built from 15 residues. The germline V gene has CDR1 SGHNT and CDR2 YYREEE (reference sequence). After removal of 2 bases from V and 2 bases from J, the junction contained 6 bases not matched to a gene. CDR3 in DNA: TGTGCCAGCAGCTTCCCAGGGGGATCAAACACTGAAGCTTTCTTT. This codes for CASSFPGGSNTEAFF.

Only one count was recorded for this clone. The rearrangement joins TRBV28 to TRBJ2-7, with a weak D call TRBD1 (5 bases). Trimming shortened V by 7 bases and J by 9 bases, and 22 bases separated the two germline ends. Germline V lookup: CDR1 MDHEN, CDR2 SYDVKM. The CDR3 totals 14 residues. This chain's CDR3 is CASIPDRGTHGQYF. The CDR3 DNA is TGTGCCAGCATCCCCGACAGAGGAACACACGGGCAGTACTTC.

This rearrangement joins TRBV5-4 to TRBJ2-2; 7 bases fit TRBD1. Germline V gives CDR1 SGHNT, CDR2 YYREEE (reference sequence). This CDR3 comprises 16 residues. V shed 2 bases and J 6 bases; nucleotides not matched to a gene: 10. The CDR3 nucleotides read TGTGCCAGCAGCTTCAAAGCAAGGGGGCCCTCCGGGGAGCTGTTTTTT. Translated, it gives CASSFKARGPSGELFF.

The chain has TRBV24-1 and TRBJ2-2; D might be TRBD1 (5 bases). V was cut by 7 bases and J by 7 bases, with 15 bases left in between. The CDR3 contains 14 residues. Per germline, CDR1 KGHDR and CDR2 SFDVKD. CDR3: CATSRAIQGGELFF. The CDR3 nucleotides are TGTGCCACCAGCCGGGCCATCCAGGGCGGGGAGCTGTTTTTT.

The V gene is TRBV7-8, the J gene TRBJ1-6; perhaps TRBD1 as D (5 bases). The V end was cut by 1 base, the J end by 10 bases, with 14 bases between. This CDR3 is built from 15 residues. CDR1 and CDR2 (germline): SGHVS, FQNEAQ. The CDR3 nucleotides are TGTGCCAGCAGCTTAGGGGGCAGGATAAGATCACCCCTCCACTTT. This gives the protein CASSLGGRIRSPLHF.

The J gene is TRBJ2-4, the V gene TRBV7-9; unclear D gene. CDR1 and CDR2 from the germline V gene are SEHNR and FQNEAQ (reference sequence). The CDR3 loop spans 13 amino acids. V was cut by 7 bases and J by 12 bases, with 19 bases left in between. CDR3 coding DNA: TGTGCCAGCACCCCAGACATCGCTGGCGCTCAGTACTTC. This gives the protein CASTPDIAGAQYF.

The CDR3 bases are TGTGCCACCAGTGATCCCTCGACAGGGGACACTGAAGCTTTCTTT. It encodes CATSDPSTGDTEAFF. The chain joins TRBV24-1 to TRBJ1-1; 8 bases agree with TRBD1. The germline V gene encodes CDR1 KGHDR and CDR2 SFDVKD. This CDR3 spans 15 amino acids. V lost 3 bases to trimming and J lost 3 bases; unmatched junction nucleotides: 5.

V and J are TRBV4-3 and TRBJ1-6; 7 bases are a match to TRBD1. V was clipped by 2 bases and J by 8 bases; unmatched bases: 6. In germline, CDR1 is LGHNA, CDR2 YSLEER. The CDR3 extends over 15 amino acids. CDR3 in DNA: TGCGCCAGCAGCCAACTACAGGGGTGGGATTCACCCCTCCACTTT. Translating gives CASSQLQGWDSPLHF.

The sample holds a few counts of this clone. The V gene is TRBV5-5, the J gene TRBJ1-4; maybe TRBD1 (5 bases). The CDR3 loop spans 14 amino acids. Germline V lookup: CDR1 SGHKS, CDR2 YYEKEE (reference sequence). V gave up 0 bases and J gave up 8 bases, with 11 bases separating them. The CDR3 DNA reads as TGTGCCAGCAGCTTGGAGGGGCAGCAGGAAAAACTGTTTTTT. This encodes CASSLEGQQEKLFF. Based on the CDR3 plus reference TRBV5-5 and TRBJ1-4, the full variable domain is DAGVTQSPTHLIKTRGQQVTLRCSPISGHKSVSWYQQVLGQGPQFIFQYYEKEERGRGNFPDRFSARQFPNYSSELNVNALLLGDSALYLCASSLEGQQEKLFFGSGTQLSVL.

This sequence joins TRBV2 and TRBJ1-5; TRBD1 matches 8 bases. The length of the CDR3 is 13 residues. Germline assignment: CDR1 SNHLY and CDR2 FYNNEI. J gave up 3 bases and V 10 bases, and 5 bases lay outside the gene matches. CDR3 residues: CATGTGTNQPQHF. CDR3 nucleotide sequence: TGTGCCACCGGGACAGGCACCAATCAGCCCCAGCATTTT. The variable domain in full, with the rest retrieved from reference TRBV2 and TRBJ1-5, is EPEVTQTPSHQVTQMGQEVILRCVPISNHLYFYWYRQILGQKVEFLVSFYNNEISEKSEIFDDQFSVERPDGSNFTLKIRSTKLEDSAMYFCATGTGTNQPQHFGDGTRLSIL.

The chain is built from TRBV6-2 or TRBV6-3 and TRBJ1-6; weak D call: TRBD1 (5 bases). This CDR3 has 16 amino acids. Germline V CDR1 and CDR2: MNHEY, SVGEGT. V lost 4 bases and J lost 10, with 20 bases in between. The CDR3 sequence: CASSWDKTESRSPLHF. The DNA of the CDR3 is TGTGCCAGCAGTTGGGATAAGACAGAATCAAGATCACCCCTCCACTTT.

V usage is TRBV28 and J usage is TRBJ1-2; D gene uncertain. Per germline, CDR1 MDHEN and CDR2 SYDVKM. Trimming stripped 6 bases from V and 6 bases from J, with 17 bases between. This CDR3 spans 14 amino acids. The CDR3 is CASRPDREVDGYTF. As DNA, the CDR3 is TGTGCCAGCAGACCCGATCGGGAGGTGGATGGCTACACCTTC.

The chain links TRBV19 to TRBJ1-4; D is uncertain. The CDR3 has 14 amino acids. The V gene's germline CDR1 is LNHDA and CDR2 SQIVND (reference sequence). Trimming shortened V by 2 bases and J by 3 bases, and 7 bases separated the two germline ends. In DNA, the CDR3 is TGTGCCAGTAGTATATATGGAGCTAATGAAAAACTGTTTTTT. As protein: CASSIYGANEKLFF.

A few counts support this clone. V and J are TRBV6-5 and TRBJ1-4; D gene ambiguous. The germline V gene has CDR1 MNHEY and CDR2 SVGAGI. The CDR3 has 13 amino acids. Between the trimmed V and J ends, which lost 2 bases and 4 bases, there was a span of 5 bases. The CDR3 DNA reads TGTGCCAGCAGTTACGAGGTTAATGAAAAACTGTTTTTT. Protein: CASSYEVNEKLFF.

This chain joins TRBV4-1 and TRBJ2-1; D is unresolved. Germline V gives CDR1 MGHRA, CDR2 YSYEKL. The CDR3 runs 17 residues. Trimming removed 1 base at V and 0 bases at J, with 13 bases between. Here the CDR3 reads CASSQAPQIISYNEQFF. Written as DNA, the CDR3 is TGCGCCAGCAGCCAAGCTCCACAGATTATCTCCTACAATGAGCAGTTCTTC.